The text below deals with one T cell receptor (beta chain). This record comes from a study of blood T cell repertoires in COVID-19. The overall study: Italy, Spain and the United States were the sources of the convalescent and acute COVID-19 samples. Sample material is recorded as cDNA or gDNA derived from T cells, B-cell-depleted T cells, or PBMCs.

Those enrolled, adults aged roughly 18 to 89 years, came from 20 to 25 US areas. In the authors' methods: How many nucleated cells were present was estimated from reference gene primer amplification. Using immunoSEQ multiplex PCR, the repertoire was profiled, and TCRdb retains in-frame clones only, with some absent. That table is the source of V, J and clone size, and D and trimming were worked out from the DNA. The sample consists of about 440,000 clones, about 85% of them appearing once. Germline CDR1 reads SGHTA; CDR2 reads FQGNSA. The V and J ends lost 5 bases and 5 bases respectively, with 10 bases between them. There are 12 residues in the CDR3.

The chain carries TRBV7-2 and TRBJ2-7; TRBD1 is a possible D gene (6 bases). The source of this sequence is a woman between 18 and 29 years old with acute COVID-19. Sequenced sample: PBMCs or T cells enriched from blood (not recorded which). CDR3 in amino acids: CASSNPGDEQYF. The CDR3 region has the DNA TGTGCCAGCAGCAACCCAGGGGACGAGCAGTACTTC.